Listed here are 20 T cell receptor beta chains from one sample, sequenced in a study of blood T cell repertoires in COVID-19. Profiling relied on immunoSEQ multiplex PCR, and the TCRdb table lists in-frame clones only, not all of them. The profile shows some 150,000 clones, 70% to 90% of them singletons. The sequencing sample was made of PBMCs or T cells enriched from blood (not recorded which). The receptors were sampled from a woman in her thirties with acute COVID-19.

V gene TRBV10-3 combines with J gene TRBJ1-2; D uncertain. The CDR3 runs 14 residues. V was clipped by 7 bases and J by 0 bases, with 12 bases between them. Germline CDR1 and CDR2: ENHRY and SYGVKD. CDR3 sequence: CAIISGETNYGYTF. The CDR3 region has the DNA TGTGCCATCATTTCCGGTGAAACTAACTATGGCTACACCTTC.

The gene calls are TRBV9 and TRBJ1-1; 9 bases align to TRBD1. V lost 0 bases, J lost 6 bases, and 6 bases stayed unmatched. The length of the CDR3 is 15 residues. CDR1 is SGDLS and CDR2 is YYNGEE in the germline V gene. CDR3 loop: CASSVGPQGASEAFF. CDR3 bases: TGTGCCAGCAGCGTAGGTCCACAGGGGGCCTCTGAAGCTTTCTTT. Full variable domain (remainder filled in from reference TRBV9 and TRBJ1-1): DSGVTQTPKHLITATGQRVTLRCSPRSGDLSVYWYQQSLDQGLQFLIQYYNGEERAKGNILERFSAQQFPDLHSELNLSSLELGDSALYFCASSVGPQGASEAFFGQGTRLTVV.

The CDR3 sequence is CASSSGGGGYTF. For the CDR3, the DNA is TGTGCCAGCAGCTCAGGGGGAGGCGGCTACACCTTC. The V call is TRBV11-1, the J call TRBJ1-2; TRBD1 agrees at 7 bases. This CDR3 region has 12 residues. In germline, CDR1 is SGHAT, CDR2 FQDESV (reference sequence). With 4 bases clipped from V and 8 bases from J, the junction kept 4 bases outside the gene matches.

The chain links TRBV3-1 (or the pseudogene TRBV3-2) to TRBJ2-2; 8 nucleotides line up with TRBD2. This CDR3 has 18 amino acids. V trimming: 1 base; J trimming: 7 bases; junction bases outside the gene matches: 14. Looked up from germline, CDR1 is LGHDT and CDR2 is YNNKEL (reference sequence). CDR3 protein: CASSQGRSGSVPGGELFF. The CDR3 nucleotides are TGTGCCAGCAGCCAAGGCCGCAGCGGGAGCGTTCCAGGCGGGGAGCTGTTTTTT.

CDR3 bases: TGTGCCAGCAGTTCCCCCCCGACAGGGTTATCCGCCTATGGCTACACCTTC. This sequence encodes CASSSPPTGLSAYGYTF. The J gene is TRBJ1-2, the V gene TRBV28; 7 nucleotides agree with TRBD1. This CDR3 region has 17 residues. V dropped 4 bases and J dropped 4; count of bases not matched to a gene: 15. Germline assignment: CDR1 MDHEN and CDR2 SYDVKM.

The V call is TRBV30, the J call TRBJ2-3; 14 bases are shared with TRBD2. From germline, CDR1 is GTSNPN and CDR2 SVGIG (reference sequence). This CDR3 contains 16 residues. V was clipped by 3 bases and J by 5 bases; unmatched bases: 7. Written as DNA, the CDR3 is TGTGCCTGGAGGCAGACTAGCGGGAGGGCCGGAGATACGCAGTATTTT. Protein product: CAWRQTSGRAGDTQYF.

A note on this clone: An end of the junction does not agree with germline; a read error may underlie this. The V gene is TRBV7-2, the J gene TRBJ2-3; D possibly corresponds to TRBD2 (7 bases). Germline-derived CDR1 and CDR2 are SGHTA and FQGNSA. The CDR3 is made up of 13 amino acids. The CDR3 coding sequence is TGTGCCAGCAGATTAGGGGGAGGGGATACGCAGTATTTT. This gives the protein CASRLGGGDTQYF.

CDR3 region: CASSPGGEGSNEQFF. The CDR3 DNA reads as TGTGCCAGCTCACCCGGGGGAGAGGGATCCAATGAGCAGTTCTTC. The chain couples TRBV18 to TRBJ2-1, with D possibly matching TRBD2 (6 bases). Germline V gene sequence: CDR1 KGHSH, CDR2 LQKENI. With 3 bases removed from V and 6 bases from J, the gap between germline ends came to 15 bases. The CDR3 length is 15 residues. Full variable domain (missing parts from reference TRBV18 and TRBJ2-1): NAGVMQNPRHLVRRRGQEARLRCSPMKGHSHVYWYRQLPEEGLKFMVYLQKENIIDESGMPKERFSAEFPKEGPSILRIQQVVRGDSAAYFCASSPGGEGSNEQFFGPGTRLTVL.

This CDR3 reads CASSLGTQAYEQYF. The CDR3, as DNA: TGTGCCAGCAGCTTGGGGACACAAGCCTACGAGCAGTACTTC. The rearrangement links TRBV11-2 to TRBJ2-7; a weak D match, TRBD1 (6 bases). CDR1 is SGHAT and CDR2 is FQNNGV in the germline V gene. This CDR3 is 14 amino acids long. Trimming left V 3 bases short and J 2 bases short, with 11 bases between.

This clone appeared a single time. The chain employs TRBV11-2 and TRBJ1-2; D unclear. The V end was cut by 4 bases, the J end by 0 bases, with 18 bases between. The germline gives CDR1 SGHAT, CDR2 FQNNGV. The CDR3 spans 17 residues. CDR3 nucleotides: TGTGCCAGCAGCTCCACGGGGAGCGCTGGGGCTAACTATGGCTACACCTTC. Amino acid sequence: CASSSTGSAGANYGYTF.

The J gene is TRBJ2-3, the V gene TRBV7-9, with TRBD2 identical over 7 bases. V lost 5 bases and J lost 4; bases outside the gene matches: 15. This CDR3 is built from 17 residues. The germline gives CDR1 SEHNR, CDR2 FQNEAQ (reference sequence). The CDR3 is CASSPPGLAGVADTQYF. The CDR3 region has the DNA TGTGCCAGCAGCCCACCGGGCCTCGCGGGAGTGGCAGATACGCAGTATTTT.

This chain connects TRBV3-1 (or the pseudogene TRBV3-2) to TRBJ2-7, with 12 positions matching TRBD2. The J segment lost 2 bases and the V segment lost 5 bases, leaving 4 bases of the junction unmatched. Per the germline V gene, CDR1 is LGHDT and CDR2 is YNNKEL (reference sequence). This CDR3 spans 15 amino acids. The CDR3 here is CASSGGLAGTYEQYF. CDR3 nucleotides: TGTGCCAGCAGCGGGGGACTAGCGGGCACCTACGAGCAGTACTTC.

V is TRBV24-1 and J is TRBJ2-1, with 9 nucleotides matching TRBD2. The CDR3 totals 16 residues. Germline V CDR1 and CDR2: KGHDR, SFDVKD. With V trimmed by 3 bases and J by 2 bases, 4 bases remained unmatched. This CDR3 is CATSDPSGRTYNEQFF. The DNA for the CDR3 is TGTGCCACCAGTGATCCGAGCGGGAGGACCTACAATGAGCAGTTCTTC.

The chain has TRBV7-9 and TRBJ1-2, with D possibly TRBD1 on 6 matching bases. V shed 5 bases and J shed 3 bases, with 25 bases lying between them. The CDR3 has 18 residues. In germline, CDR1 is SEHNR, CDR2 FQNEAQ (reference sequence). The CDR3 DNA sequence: TGTGCCAGCAGCGCGATCGCAAGTGGGGGGGCAATCGACTATGGCTACACCTTC. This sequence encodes CASSAIASGGAIDYGYTF.

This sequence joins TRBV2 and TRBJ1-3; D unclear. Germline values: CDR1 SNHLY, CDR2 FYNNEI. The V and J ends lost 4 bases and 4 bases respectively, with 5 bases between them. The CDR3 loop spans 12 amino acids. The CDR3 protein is CASSGGGNTIYF. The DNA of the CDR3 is TGTGCCAGCAGTGGAGGGGGAAACACCATATATTTT. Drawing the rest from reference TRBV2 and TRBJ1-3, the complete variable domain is EPEVTQTPSHQVTQMGQEVILRCVPISNHLYFYWYRQILGQKVEFLVSFYNNEISEKSEIFDDQFSVERPDGSNFTLKIRSTKLEDSAMYFCASSGGGNTIYFGEGSWLTVV.

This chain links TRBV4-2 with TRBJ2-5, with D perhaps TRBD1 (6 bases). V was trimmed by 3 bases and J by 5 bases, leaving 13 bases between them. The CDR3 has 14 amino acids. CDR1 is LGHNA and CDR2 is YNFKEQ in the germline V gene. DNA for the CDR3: TGTGCCAGCAGCCACCGTCAGGGGAAGGAGACCCAGTACTTC. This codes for CASSHRQGKETQYF.

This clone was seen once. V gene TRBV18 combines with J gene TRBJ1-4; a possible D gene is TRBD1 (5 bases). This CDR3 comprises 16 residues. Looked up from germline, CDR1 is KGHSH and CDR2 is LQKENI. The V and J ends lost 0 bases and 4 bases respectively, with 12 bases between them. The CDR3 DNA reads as TGTGCCAGCTCACCACCCTCGGCCGGGGGTAATGAAAAACTGTTTTTT. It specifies CASSPPSAGGNEKLFF.

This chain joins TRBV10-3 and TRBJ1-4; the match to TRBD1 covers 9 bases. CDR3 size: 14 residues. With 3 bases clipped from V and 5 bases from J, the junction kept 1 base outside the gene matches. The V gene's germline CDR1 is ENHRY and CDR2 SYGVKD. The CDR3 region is CAISDDRGNEKLFF. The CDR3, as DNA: TGTGCCATCAGTGATGACAGGGGGAATGAAAAACTGTTTTTT.

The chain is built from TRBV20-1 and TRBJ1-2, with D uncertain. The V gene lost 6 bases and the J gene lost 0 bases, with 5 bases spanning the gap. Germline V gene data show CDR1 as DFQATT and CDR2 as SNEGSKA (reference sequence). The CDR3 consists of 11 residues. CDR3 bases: TGCAGTGCCCGGGCTAACTATGGCTACACCTTC. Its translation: CSARANYGYTF.

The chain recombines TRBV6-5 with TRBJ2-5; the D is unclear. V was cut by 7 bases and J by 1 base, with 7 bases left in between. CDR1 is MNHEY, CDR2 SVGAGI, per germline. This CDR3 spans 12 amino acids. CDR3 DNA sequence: TGTGCCAGCAAGTCGGGCCAAGAGACCCAGTACTTC. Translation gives CASKSGQETQYF.